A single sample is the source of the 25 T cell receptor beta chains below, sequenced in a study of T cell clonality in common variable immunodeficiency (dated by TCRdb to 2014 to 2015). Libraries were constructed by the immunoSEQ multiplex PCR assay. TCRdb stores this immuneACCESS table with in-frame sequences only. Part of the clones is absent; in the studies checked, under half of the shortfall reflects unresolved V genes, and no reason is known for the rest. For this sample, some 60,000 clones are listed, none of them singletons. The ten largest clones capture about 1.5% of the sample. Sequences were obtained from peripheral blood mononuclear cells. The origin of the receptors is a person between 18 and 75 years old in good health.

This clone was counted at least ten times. The DNA read from the CDR3 is TGTGCCAGCAGCCTCTGGGGGGGGAACACCGGGGAG. As protein: CASSLWGGNTGE. The entire CDR3 is CASSLWGGNTGELFF. J is TRBJ2-2 and V is TRBV5-4; 7 bases match TRBD2. Coverage ceases 3 residues before the CDR3 finishes, and the germline J gene fills in the end. Germline CDR1 SGHNT, CDR2 YYREEE (reference sequence). V was pared by 4 bases and J by 1 base, with 4 bases of the junction left unmatched. This CDR3 is 15 amino acids long.

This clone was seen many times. The covered CDR3 bases are TGCGCCAGCAGCTTGGAAGGACAGGGGAGCGGGGAG. It encodes CASSLEGQGSGE. The complete CDR3 reads CASSLEGQGSGELFF. The chain uses TRBV5-1 and TRBJ2-2; 9 bases are shared with TRBD1. The CDR3 extends 3 residues past the end of the read, so its final part is completed from the germline J gene. Per germline, CDR1 SGHRS and CDR2 YFSETQ. The trim removed 0 bases at V and 7 bases at J, leaving 4 bases unmatched. The CDR3 runs 15 residues.

Partial CDR3 DNA: TGTGCCAGCAGCTCCCGGGACATCCAAGAGACC. The encoded protein is CASSSRDIQET. The CDR3 in full is CASSSRDIQETQYF. The chain combines TRBV7-9 with TRBJ2-5; the D gene is possibly TRBD1 (6 bases). The CDR3 end is not reached by the read, which stops 3 residues before it; the germline J gene fills it in. In germline, CDR1 is SEHNR, CDR2 FQNEAQ (reference sequence). The CDR3 sequence is 14 residues long. Between the trimmed V and J ends, which lost 4 bases and 1 base, there was a span of 10 bases.

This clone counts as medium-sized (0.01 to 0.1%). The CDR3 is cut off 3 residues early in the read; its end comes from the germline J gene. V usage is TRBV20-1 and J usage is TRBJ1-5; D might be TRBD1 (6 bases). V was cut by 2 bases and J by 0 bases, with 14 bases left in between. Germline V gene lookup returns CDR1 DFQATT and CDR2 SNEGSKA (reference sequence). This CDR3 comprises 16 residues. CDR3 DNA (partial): TGCAGTGCTAGACAGGACAGCACCAATAGCAATCAGCCC. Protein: CSARQDSTNSNQP. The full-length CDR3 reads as CSARQDSTNSNQPQHF.

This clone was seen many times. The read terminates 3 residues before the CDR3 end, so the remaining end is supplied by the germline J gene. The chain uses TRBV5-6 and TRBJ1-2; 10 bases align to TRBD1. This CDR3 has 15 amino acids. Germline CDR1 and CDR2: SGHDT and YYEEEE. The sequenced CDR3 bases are TGTGCCAGCAGCTTGTTGGACAGGGGGGGAGGAGGC. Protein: CASSLLDRGGGG. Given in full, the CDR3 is CASSLLDRGGGGYTF.

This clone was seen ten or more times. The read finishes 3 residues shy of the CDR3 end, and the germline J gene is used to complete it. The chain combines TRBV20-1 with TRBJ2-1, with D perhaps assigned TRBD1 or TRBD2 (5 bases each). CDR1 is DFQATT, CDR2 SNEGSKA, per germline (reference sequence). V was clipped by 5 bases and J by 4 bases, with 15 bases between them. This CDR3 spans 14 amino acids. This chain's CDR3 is CSASEGPRYNEQFF. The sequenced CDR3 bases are TGCAGTGCTTCCGAGGGGCCGAGGTACAATGAG.

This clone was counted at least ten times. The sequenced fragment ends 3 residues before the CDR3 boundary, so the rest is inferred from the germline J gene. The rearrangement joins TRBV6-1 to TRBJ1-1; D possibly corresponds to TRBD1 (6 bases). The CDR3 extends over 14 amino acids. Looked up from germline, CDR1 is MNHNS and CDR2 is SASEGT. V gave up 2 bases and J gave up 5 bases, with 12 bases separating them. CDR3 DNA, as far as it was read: TGTGCCAGCAGTGAAACAACAGGGTGGACTGAA. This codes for CASSETTGWTE. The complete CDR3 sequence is CASSETTGWTEAFF.

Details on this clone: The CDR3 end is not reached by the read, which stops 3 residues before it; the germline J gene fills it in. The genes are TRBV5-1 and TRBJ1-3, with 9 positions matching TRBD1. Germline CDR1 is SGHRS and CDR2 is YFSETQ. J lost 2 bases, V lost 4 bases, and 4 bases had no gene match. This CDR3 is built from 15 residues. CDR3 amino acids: CASSPGQGTGNTIYF. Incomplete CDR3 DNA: TGCGCCAGCAGCCCCGGACAGGGGACTGGAAACACC.

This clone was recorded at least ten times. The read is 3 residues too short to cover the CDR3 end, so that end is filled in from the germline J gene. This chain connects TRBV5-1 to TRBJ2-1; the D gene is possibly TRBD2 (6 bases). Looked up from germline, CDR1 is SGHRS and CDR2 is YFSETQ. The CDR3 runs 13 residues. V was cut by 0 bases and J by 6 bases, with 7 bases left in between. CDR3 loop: CASSLGDFNEQFF. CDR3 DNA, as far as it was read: TGCGCCAGCAGCTTGGGGGACTTCAATGAG.

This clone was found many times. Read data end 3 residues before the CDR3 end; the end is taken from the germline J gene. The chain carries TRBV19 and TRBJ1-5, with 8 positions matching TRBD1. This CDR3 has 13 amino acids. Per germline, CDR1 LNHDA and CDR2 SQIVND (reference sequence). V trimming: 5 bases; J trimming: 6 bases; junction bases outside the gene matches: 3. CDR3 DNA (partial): TGTGCCAGTAGTGTTGACAGGGGTCAGCCC. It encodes CASSVDRGQP. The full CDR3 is CASSVDRGQPQHF.

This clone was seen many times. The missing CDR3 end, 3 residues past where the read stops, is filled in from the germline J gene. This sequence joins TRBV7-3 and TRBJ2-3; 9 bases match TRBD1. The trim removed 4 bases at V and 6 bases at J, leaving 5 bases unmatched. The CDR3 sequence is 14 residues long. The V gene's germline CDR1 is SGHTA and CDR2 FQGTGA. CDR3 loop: CASSSGGQGDTQYF. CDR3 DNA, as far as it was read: TGTGCCAGCAGCTCAGGCGGACAGGGGGATACG.

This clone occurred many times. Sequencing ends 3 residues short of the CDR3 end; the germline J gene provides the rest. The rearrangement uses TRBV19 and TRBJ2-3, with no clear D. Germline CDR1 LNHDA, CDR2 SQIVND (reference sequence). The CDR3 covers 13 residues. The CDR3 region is CASSIDRSSPQYF. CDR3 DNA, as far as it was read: TGTGCCAGTAGTATAGACAGGAGCTCCCCG.

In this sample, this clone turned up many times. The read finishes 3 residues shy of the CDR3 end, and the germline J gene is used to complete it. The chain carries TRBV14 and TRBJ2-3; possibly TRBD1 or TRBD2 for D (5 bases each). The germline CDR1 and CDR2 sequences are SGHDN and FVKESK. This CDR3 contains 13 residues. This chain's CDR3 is CASSQDWRTTQYF. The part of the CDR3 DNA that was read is TGTGCCAGCAGCCAAGATTGGAGGACAACG.

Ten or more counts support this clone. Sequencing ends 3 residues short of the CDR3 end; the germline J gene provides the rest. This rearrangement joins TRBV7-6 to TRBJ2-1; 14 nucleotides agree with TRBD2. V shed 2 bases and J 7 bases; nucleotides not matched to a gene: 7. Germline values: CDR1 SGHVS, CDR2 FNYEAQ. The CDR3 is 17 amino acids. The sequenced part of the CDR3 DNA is TGTGCCAGCAGCTTACCCTCCGGGACTAGCGGGGGTAATGAG. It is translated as CASSLPSGTSGGNE. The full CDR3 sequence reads CASSLPSGTSGGNEQFF.

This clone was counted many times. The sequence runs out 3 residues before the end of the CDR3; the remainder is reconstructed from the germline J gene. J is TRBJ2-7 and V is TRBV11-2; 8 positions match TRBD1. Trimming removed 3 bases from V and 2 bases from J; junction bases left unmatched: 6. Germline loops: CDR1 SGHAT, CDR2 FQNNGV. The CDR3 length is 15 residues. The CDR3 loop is CASSFNRGIAYEQYF. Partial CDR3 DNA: TGTGCCAGCAGCTTCAACAGGGGGATTGCCTACGAG.

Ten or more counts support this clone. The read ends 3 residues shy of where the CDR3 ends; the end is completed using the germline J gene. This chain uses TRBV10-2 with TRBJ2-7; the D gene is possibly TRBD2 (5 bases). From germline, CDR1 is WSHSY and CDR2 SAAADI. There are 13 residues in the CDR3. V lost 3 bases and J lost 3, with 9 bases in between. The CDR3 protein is CASSETRGYEQYF. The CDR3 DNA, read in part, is TGCGCCAGCAGTGAAACTAGAGGCTACGAG.

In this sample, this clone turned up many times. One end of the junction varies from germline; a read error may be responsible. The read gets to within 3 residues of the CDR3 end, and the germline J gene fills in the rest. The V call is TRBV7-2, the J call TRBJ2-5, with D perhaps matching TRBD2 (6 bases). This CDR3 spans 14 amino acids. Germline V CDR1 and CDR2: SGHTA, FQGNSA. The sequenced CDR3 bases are TGTGCCAACAGCTTAGGGACTCCTCAAGAGACC. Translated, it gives CANSLGTPQET. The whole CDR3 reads CANSLGTPQETQYF. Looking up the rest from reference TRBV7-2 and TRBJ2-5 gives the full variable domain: GAGVSQSPSNKVTEKGKDVELRCDPISGHTALYWYRQSLGQGLEFLIYFQGNSAPDKSGLPSDRFSAERTGGSVSTLTIQRTQQEDSAVYLCANSLGTPQETQYFGPGTRLLVL.

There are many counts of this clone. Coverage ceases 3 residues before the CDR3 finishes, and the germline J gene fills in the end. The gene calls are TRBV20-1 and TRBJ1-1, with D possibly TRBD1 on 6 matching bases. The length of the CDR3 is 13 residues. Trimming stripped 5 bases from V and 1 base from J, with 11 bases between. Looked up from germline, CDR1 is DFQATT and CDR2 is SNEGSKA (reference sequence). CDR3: CSAAGHQNTEAFF. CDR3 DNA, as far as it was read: TGCAGTGCTGCGGGACACCAGAACACTGAA.

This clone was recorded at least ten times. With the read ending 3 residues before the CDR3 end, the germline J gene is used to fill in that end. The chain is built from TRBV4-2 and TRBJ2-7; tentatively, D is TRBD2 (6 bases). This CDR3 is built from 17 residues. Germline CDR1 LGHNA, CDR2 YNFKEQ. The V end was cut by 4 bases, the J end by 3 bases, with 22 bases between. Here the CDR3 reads CASSLSRIAATGYEQYF. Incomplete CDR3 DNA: TGTGCCAGCAGCCTGTCTCGTATAGCGGCAACCGGCTACGAG.

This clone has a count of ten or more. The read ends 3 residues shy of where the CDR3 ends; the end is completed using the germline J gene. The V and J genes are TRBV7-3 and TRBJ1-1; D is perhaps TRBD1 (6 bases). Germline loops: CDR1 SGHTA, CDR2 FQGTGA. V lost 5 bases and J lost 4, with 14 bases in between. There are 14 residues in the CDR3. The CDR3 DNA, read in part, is TGTGCCAGCAGCCCCAGAGGGGGACGCACTGAA. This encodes CASSPRGGRTE. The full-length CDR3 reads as CASSPRGGRTEAFF.

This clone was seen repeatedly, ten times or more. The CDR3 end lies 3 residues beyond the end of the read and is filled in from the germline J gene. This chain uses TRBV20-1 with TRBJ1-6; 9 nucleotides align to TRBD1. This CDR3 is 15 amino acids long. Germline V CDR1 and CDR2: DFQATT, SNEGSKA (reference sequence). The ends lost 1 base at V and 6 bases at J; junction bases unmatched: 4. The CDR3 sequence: CSARVPTGGNSPLHF. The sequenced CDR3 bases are TGCAGTGCTAGAGTCCCGACAGGGGGTAATTCACCC.

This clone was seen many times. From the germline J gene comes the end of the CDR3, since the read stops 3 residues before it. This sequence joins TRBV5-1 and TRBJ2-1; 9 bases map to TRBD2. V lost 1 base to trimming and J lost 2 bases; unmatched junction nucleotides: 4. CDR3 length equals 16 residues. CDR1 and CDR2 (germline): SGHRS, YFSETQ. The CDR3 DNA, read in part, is TGCGCCAGCAGCTTGACAGCGGGAGGCACCTACAATGAG. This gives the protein CASSLTAGGTYNE. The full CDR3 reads CASSLTAGGTYNEQFF. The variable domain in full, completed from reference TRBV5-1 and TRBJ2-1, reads KAGVTQTPRYLIKTRGQQVTLSCSPISGHRSVSWYQQTPGQGLQFLFEYFSETQRNKGNFPGRFSGRQFSNSRSEMNVSTLELGDSALYLCASSLTAGGTYNEQFFGPGTRLTVL.

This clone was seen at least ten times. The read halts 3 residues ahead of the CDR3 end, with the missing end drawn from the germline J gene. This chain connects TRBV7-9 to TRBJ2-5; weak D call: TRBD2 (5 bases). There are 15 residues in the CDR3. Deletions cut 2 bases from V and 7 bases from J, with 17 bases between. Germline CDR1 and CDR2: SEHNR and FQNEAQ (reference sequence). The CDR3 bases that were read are TGTGCCAGCAGCTTACCAGCGGCCCCTAGTGGGACC. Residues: CASSLPAAPSGT. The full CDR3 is CASSLPAAPSGTQYF.

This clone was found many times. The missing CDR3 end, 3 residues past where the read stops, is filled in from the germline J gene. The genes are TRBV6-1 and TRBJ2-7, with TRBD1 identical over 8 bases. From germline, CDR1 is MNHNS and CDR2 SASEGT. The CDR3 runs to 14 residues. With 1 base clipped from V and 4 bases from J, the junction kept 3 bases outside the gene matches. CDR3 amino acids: CASSEVDRAYEQYF. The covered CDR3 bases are TGTGCCAGCAGTGAAGTGGACAGGGCTTACGAG.

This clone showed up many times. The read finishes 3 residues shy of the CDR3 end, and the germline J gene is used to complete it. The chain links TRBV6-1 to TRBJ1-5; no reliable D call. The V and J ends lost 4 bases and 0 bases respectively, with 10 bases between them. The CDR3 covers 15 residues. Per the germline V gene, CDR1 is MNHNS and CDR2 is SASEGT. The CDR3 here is CASSGAGYSNQPQHF. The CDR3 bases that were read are TGTGCCAGCAGTGGTGCAGGTTATAGCAATCAGCCC.